This T cell receptor (beta chain) was retrieved from a study of T cells in Graves' hyperthyroidism and ophthalmopathy. The CDR3 is 15 residues long. The V segment lost 4 bases and the J segment 1 base; nucleotides outside the gene matches: 6. Germline V gene lookup returns CDR1 SGHTA and CDR2 FQGNSA. Duration under 3 months, a NOSPECS grade of at least 4, and a Clinical Activity Score of at least 3 characterized the ophthalmopathy patients. Points from the study as a whole: By a 13 V-J model, ophthalmopathy was set apart from stable hyperthyroidism. Most expanded thyroid clonotypes above 0.001 also appeared in blood.

The investigators amplified TCR beta CDR3 regions from RNA transcripts. A first-round RT-PCR of the TCR CDR3 used the HTBI primer set. TCRdb ran MiXCR on the multiplex PCR reads and lists one entry per CDR3 protein. The repertoire has fewer than 500,000 distinct CDR3 sequences, around 15% of them found once; the top ten carry about 20%. For this clonotype: Its antigen is currently unknown.

The sequence derives from a woman in her 30s with Graves' ophthalmopathy. Input material: blood. The rearrangement uses TRBV7-2 and TRBJ1-1; 7 bases map to TRBD1. The chain's CDR3 is CASSSSGTENTEAFF. CDR3 coding DNA: TGTGCCAGCAGCTCCTCCGGGACAGAGAACACTGAAGCTTTCTTT.